The sequence of this TCR beta chain was determined in a study of T cells after yellow fever vaccination. Study context: SMART-Seq v4 Ultra Low Input prepared the low-cell-number fractions.

Germline loops: CDR1 KGHDR, CDR2 SFDVKD. V lost 1 base and J 10 bases, leaving 12 bases between the germline ends. This CDR3 spans 13 amino acids. A 5'RACE template-switching step, the method used to make TCR cDNA, added a universal primer site and UMIs. TCRdb re-called the 5' RACE reads with MiXCR, one entry per CDR3 protein. Seen here are 300,000 to 400,000 distinct CDR3 sequences, approximately 4% observed once, and the top ten hold 20% to 25%. The origin of this receptor is a man between 18 and 35 years old who received the YFV17D yellow fever vaccine. This chain links TRBV24-1 with TRBJ1-2; D remains unclear. Material: PBMCs, obtained 5 days after the yellow fever booster vaccination. Here the CDR3 DNA reads TGTGCCACCAGTGATTTCAAGGGCTCGGACTACACCTTC. Encoded protein: CATSDFKGSDYTF.